Listed below are T cell receptor beta chains from one sample, sequenced in a study of beta chain features in type 1 diabetes. Measured with immunoSEQ multiplex PCR; TCRdb has only the in-frame clones, and not every one. The repertoire includes 310,000 or so clones, roughly 9% of them detected once, and roughly 1% sits in the top ten. Sequencing was carried out using central memory CD4+ T cells from blood. These receptors were obtained from a man between 25 and 39 years old with type 1 diabetes. CDR3s include the opening cysteine and the closing phenylalanine or tryptophan. The D gene is left open where the match is weak. Size is omitted from some rows. Given values are once, few, many or a class for expanded clones.

size,V,D,J,CDR3,DNA
NA,TRBV5-4,TRBD2,TRBJ2-3,CASFYPLAGGRDTQYF,TGTGCCAGCTTTTACCCCCTAGCGGGGGGGCGGGATACGCAGTATTTT
NA,TRBV7-9,NA,TRBJ2-3,CASRRPAADTQYF,TGTGCCAGCAGACGGCCCGCGGCAGATACGCAGTATTTT
NA,TRBV7-2,NA,TRBJ2-3,CASSLDGDTQYF,TGTGCCAGCAGCTTAGACGGAGATACGCAGTATTTT
NA,TRBV27,NA,TRBJ2-6,CASSLGRSSGANVLTF,TGTGCCAGCAGTTTAGGCAGGAGCTCTGGGGCCAACGTCCTGACTTTC
few,TRBV4-3,NA,TRBJ2-5,CASSQGRGLQETQYF,TGCGCCAGCAGCCAAGGAAGGGGTCTCCAAGAGACCCAGTACTTC
NA,TRBV4-3,TRBD2,TRBJ2-7,CASSPRTLLAGGSYEQYF,TGCGCCAGCAGCCCCCGGACCCTACTAGCGGGGGGTTCCTACGAGCAGTACTTC
NA,TRBV7-2,NA,TRBJ2-1,CASSSPRIHNEQFF,TGTGCCAGCAGCTCCCCCCGGATCCACAATGAGCAGTTCTTC
NA,TRBV5-1,TRBD1,TRBJ1-3,CASSLSGGIRNTIYF,TGCGCCAGCAGCTTGTCAGGGGGAATTAGAAACACCATATATTTT
few,TRBV25-1,NA,TRBJ1-4,CASSEYSGTNEKLFF,TGTGCCAGCAGCGAATACAGTGGAACTAATGAAAAACTGTTTTTT
few,TRBV23-1,NA,TRBJ1-1,CASRFEAFF,TGCGCCAGCAGATTTGAAGCTTTCTTT
NA,TRBV27,NA,TRBJ1-5,CASRTGNSNQPQHF,TGTGCCAGCAGAACAGGTAATAGCAATCAGCCCCAGCATTTT
NA,TRBV7-9,NA,TRBJ2-1,CASSLDEHSLNPFF,TGTGCCAGCAGCTTAGACGAGCACTCTTTGAACCCGTTCTTC
few,TRBV5-1,NA,TRBJ2-3,CASSLVVSTDTQYF,TGCGCCAGCAGCTTGGTCGTGTCCACAGATACGCAGTATTTT
NA,TRBV5-4,NA,TRBJ2-5,CASSLASEGRETQYF,TGTGCCAGCAGCTTGGCCTCGGAGGGAAGGGAGACCCAGTACTTC
many,TRBV28,TRBD1,TRBJ2-7,CASSSSGTGVHEQYF,TGTGCCAGCAGTTCCTCCGGGACAGGGGTGCACGAGCAGTACTTC
NA,TRBV11-2,NA,TRBJ1-4,CASSLDGRLMEKLFF,TGTGCCAGCAGCTTAGATGGGAGACTAATGGAAAAACTGTTTTTT
many,TRBV2,NA,TRBJ2-2,CASRITSPGELFF,TGTGCCAGCAGGATTACTAGCCCCGGGGAGCTGTTTTTT
NA,TRBV12-5,TRBD2,TRBJ2-2,CASGLLSGGAGELFF,TGTGCTAGTGGGCTCCTCAGCGGGGGGGCCGGGGAGCTGTTTTTT
NA,TRBV9,NA,TRBJ2-2,CASSITQNTGELFF,TGTGCCAGCAGCATTACACAGAACACCGGGGAGCTGTTTTTT
few,TRBV6-5,TRBD1,TRBJ2-7,CASTEETGGWDEQYF,TGTGCCAGTACCGAAGAAACAGGGGGTTGGGACGAGCAGTACTTC
few,TRBV29-1,TRBD2,TRBJ2-3,CSVVRGIGTDTQYF,TGCAGCGTTGTGCGGGGGATAGGCACAGATACGCAGTATTTT
few,TRBV7-2,NA,TRBJ2-2,CASSLGVVAGELFF,TGTGCCAGCAGCTTAGGGGTTGTCGCCGGGGAGCTGTTTTTT
NA,TRBV2,NA,TRBJ2-3,CASSVRDPRNTDTQYF,TGTGCCAGCAGTGTTCGGGACCCCCGAAACACAGATACGCAGTATTTT
few,TRBV7-2,NA,TRBJ1-3,CASSLVGGSGNTIYF,TGTGCCAGCAGCTTAGTTGGGGGCTCTGGAAACACCATATATTTT
NA,TRBV30,TRBD2,TRBJ2-5,CAWAGGTKETQYF,TGTGCCTGGGCGGGGGGAACTAAAGAGACCCAGTACTTC
few,TRBV7-2,TRBD2,TRBJ2-2,CASSAPIPRTSGTGELFF,TGTGCCAGCAGCGCTCCCATCCCTCGGACTAGCGGCACCGGGGAGCTGTTTTTT
many,TRBV5-1,TRBD1,TRBJ2-3,CASSTGADTQYF,TGCGCCAGCTCGACAGGGGCAGATACGCAGTATTTT